The 7 T cell receptor beta chains presented below share a single source sample, sequenced in a study of cytomegalovirus exposure and HLA in healthy donors. The PCR was carried out with 60 Vbeta primers and 13 Jbeta primers. Method: immunoSEQ multiplex PCR; TCRdb's copy keeps in-frame clones and lacks some. The data show more than 110,000 clones, with 80% seen just once and about 5% held by the top ten. Sequencing was performed on PBMCs. The receptors derive from a male donor in good health and CMV-seronegative.

This clone has more than one count but fewer than ten. This rearrangement joins TRBV6-5 to TRBJ2-7; 9 nucleotides line up with TRBD2. Germline V gene data show CDR1 as MNHEY and CDR2 as SVGAGI. This CDR3 spans 15 amino acids. The V segment lost 2 bases and the J segment 4 bases; nucleotides outside the gene matches: 6. CDR3 DNA: TGTGCCAGCAGTTACGCGGCGGGGGGGCAGTACGAGCAGTACTTC. It encodes CASSYAAGGQYEQYF.

The V gene is TRBV5-1, the J gene TRBJ1-5; D gene ambiguous. V was trimmed by 0 bases and J by 7 bases, leaving 14 bases between them. The CDR3 loop spans 15 amino acids. Germline V lookup: CDR1 SGHRS, CDR2 YFSETQ. The DNA of the CDR3 is TGCGCCAGCAGCTTGGATGGCGGGGTTGGGCAGCCCCAGCATTTT. Translation gives CASSLDGGVGQPQHF.

This clone was detected once. The V call is TRBV7-9, the J call TRBJ1-6; TRBD1 aligns across 7 bases. Germline V gene lookup returns CDR1 SEHNR and CDR2 FQNEAQ (reference sequence). V shed 5 bases, J shed 10 bases, and the junction held 2 bases outside the gene matches. This CDR3 is built from 12 residues. As DNA, the CDR3 is TGTGCCAGCAGCCTACAGGGGTCACCCCTCCACTTT. Amino acid sequence: CASSLQGSPLHF. The complete variable domain, with remaining parts taken from reference TRBV7-9 and TRBJ1-6, reads DTGVSQNPRHKITKRGQNVTFRCDPISEHNRLYWYRQTLGQGPEFLTYFQNEAQLEKSRLLSDRFSAERPKGSFSTLEIQRTEQGDSAMYLCASSLQGSPLHFGNGTRLTVT.

This chain connects TRBV5-6 to TRBJ2-7, with 11 bases matching TRBD1. Unmatched junction bases numbered 9, after V lost 3 bases and J lost 4 bases. The CDR3 length is 16 residues. Germline V lookup: CDR1 SGHDT, CDR2 YYEEEE. This CDR3 reads CASSSIYRDRGYEQYF. The CDR3 nucleotides are TGTGCCAGCAGCTCAATTTACAGGGACAGGGGGTACGAGCAGTACTTC.

The chain recombines TRBV6-5 with TRBJ1-1, with D possibly TRBD1 on 6 matching bases. This CDR3 has 13 amino acids. Germline V gene sequence: CDR1 MNHEY, CDR2 SVGAGI. V lost 6 bases and J lost 10, with 18 bases in between. The CDR3 loop is CASRVTGHLVAFF. CDR3 nucleotide sequence: TGTGCCAGCAGGGTAACAGGGCATCTCGTAGCTTTCTTT.

The chain carries TRBV28 and TRBJ1-2; tentative D call: TRBD1 (6 bases). Germline V gives CDR1 MDHEN, CDR2 SYDVKM. Trimming pared 10 bases from V and 3 bases from J, leaving 15 bases between. The CDR3 loop spans 13 amino acids. CDR3 nucleotides: TGTGCCACCGCCTCCCCAGGGGACTATGGCTACACCTTC. Residues: CATASPGDYGYTF.

The chain joins TRBV5-4 to TRBJ2-5, with 7 bases lining up with TRBD2. Germline V gene sequence: CDR1 SGHNT, CDR2 YYREEE (reference sequence). The V gene end was trimmed by 2 bases and the J gene end by 7 bases; junction bases not matched to a gene: 2. This CDR3 is 12 amino acids long. The CDR3: CASSFTGGTQYF. The CDR3 bases are TGTGCCAGCAGCTTCACGGGGGGGACCCAGTACTTC.